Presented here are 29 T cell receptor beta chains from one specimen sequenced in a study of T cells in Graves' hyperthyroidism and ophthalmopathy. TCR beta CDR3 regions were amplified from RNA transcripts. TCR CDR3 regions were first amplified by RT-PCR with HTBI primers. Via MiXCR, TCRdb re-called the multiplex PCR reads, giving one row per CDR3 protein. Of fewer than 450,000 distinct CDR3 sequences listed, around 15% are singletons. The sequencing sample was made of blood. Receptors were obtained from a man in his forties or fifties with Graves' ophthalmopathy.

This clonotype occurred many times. CDR3 in DNA: TGTGCCAGCTTGCTCGTGCTCAACCACGTGAGTGAGCAGTTCTTC. This encodes CASLLVLNHVSEQFF. The chain employs TRBV12-3 or TRBV12-4 and TRBJ2-1; D uncertain. V was trimmed by 8 bases and J by 9 bases, leaving 23 bases between them. The CDR3 contains 15 residues.

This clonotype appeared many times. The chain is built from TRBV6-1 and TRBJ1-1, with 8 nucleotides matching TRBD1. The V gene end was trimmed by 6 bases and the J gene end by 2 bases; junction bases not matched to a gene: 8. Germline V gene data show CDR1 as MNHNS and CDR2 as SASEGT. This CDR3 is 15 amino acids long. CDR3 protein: CASSRGLERNTEAFF. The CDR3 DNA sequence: TGTGCCAGCAGCAGGGGGCTGGAGAGAAACACTGAAGCTTTCTTT.

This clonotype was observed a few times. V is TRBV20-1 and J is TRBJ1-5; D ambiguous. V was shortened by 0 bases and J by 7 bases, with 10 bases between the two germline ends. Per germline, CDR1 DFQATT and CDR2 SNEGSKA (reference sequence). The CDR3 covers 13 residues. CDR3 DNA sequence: TGCAGTGCTAGAGATCCCCGGAGCCAGCCCCAGCATTTT. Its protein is CSARDPRSQPQHF.

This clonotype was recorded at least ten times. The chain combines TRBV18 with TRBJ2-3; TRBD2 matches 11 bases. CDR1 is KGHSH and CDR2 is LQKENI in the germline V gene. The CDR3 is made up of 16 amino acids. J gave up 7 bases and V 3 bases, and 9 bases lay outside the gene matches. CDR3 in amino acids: CASSPKLAGDLNTQYF. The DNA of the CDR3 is TGTGCCAGCTCACCCAAACTAGCGGGAGATTTGAATACGCAGTATTTT.

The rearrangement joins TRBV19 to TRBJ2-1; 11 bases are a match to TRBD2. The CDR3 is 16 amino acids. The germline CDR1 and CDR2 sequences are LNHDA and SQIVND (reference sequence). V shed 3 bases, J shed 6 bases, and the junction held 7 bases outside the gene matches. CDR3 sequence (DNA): TGTGCCAGTAGTATTCTTCCGGGACTAGCGGTCAATGAGCAGTTCTTC. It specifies CASSILPGLAVNEQFF.

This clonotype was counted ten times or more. CDR3 residues: CASSLSTGVPWGYTF. The CDR3 DNA reads TGTGCCAGCAGTTTATCTACAGGGGTCCCTTGGGGCTACACCTTC. This chain uses TRBV27 with TRBJ1-2; 7 nucleotides line up with TRBD1. Germline CDR1 reads MNHEY; CDR2 reads SMNVEV (reference sequence). The junction had 9 bases not matched to a gene; V was cut back by 0 bases and J by 8 bases. The CDR3 covers 15 residues.

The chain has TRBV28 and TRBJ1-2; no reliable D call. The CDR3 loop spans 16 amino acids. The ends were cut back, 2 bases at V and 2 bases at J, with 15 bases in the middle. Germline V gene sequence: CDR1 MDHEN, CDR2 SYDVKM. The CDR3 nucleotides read TGTGCCAGCAGTTTAGTTGGTGGAGGGTGGAACTATGGCTACACCTTC. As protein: CASSLVGGGWNYGYTF.

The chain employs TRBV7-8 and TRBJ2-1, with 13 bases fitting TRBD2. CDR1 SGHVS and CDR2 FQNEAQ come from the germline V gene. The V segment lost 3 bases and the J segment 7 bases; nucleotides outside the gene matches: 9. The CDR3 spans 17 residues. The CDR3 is CASSLAPGLAGMNEQFF. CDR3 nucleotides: TGTGCCAGCAGCTTGGCCCCGGGACTAGCGGGAATGAATGAGCAGTTCTTC.

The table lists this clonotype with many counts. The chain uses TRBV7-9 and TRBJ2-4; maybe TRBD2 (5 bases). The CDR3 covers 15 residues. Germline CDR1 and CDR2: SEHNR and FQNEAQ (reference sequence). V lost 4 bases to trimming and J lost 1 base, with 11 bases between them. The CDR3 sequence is CASSSYTRAKNIQYF. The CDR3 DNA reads TGTGCCAGCAGCTCCTACACTAGGGCCAAAAACATTCAGTACTTC.

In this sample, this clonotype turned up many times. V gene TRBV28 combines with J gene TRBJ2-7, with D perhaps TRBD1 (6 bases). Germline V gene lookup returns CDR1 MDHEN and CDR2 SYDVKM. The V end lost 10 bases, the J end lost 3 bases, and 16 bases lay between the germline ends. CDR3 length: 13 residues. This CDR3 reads CATFGQKNYEQYF. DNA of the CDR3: TGTGCCACCTTCGGACAGAAAAACTACGAGCAGTACTTC.

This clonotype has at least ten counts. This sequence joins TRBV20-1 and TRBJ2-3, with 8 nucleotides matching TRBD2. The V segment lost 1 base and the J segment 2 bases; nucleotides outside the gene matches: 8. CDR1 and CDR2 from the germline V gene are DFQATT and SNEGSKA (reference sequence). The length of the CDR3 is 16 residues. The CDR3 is CSARAGGAGDTDTQYF. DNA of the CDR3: TGCAGTGCTAGAGCAGGAGGAGCGGGAGACACAGATACGCAGTATTTT.

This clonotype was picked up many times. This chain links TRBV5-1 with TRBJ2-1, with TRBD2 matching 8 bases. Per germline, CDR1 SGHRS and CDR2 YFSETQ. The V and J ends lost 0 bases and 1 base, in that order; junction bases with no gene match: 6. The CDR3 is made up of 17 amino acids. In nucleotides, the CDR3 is TGCGCCAGCAGCTTGGCCGGGACTAGTAGGTCCTACAATGAGCAGTTCTTC. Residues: CASSLAGTSRSYNEQFF.

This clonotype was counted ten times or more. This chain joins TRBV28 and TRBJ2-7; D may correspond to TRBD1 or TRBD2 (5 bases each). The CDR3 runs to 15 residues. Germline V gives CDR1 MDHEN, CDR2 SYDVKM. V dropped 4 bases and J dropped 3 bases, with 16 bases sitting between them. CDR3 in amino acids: CASSSSGLVRYEQYF. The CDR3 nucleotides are TGTGCCAGCAGTTCGTCGGGGCTAGTCCGCTACGAGCAGTACTTC.

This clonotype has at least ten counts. The CDR3 coding sequence is TGTGCCAGCGCCATCCCGGGACAGGGGGTTTATGAGCAGTTCTTC. Its protein product is CASAIPGQGVYEQFF. The genes are TRBV2 and TRBJ2-1, with 11 bases lining up with TRBD1. Losses at the gene ends were 8 bases for V and 8 bases for J; bases not matched to a gene: 11. The CDR3 loop spans 15 amino acids. The V gene's germline CDR1 is SNHLY and CDR2 FYNNEI.

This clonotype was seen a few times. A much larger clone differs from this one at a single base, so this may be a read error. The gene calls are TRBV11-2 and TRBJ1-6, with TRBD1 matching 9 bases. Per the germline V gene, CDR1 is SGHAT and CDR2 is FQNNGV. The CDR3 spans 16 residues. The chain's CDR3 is CASSLPGQGTNSPPHF. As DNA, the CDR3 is TGTGCCAGCAGCTTACCGGGACAGGGAACTAATTCACCCCCCCACTTT. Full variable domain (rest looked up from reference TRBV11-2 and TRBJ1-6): EAGVAQSPRYKIIEKRQSVAFWCNPISGHATLYWYQQILGQGPKLLIQFQNNGVVDDSQLPKDRFSAERLKGVDSTLKIQPAKLEDSAVYLCASSLPGQGTNSPPHFGNGTRLTVT.

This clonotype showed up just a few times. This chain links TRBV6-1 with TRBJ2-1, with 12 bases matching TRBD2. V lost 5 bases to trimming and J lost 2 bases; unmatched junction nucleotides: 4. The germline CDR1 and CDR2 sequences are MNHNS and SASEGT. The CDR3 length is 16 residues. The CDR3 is CASSFRTSGTYNEQFF. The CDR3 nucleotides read TGTGCCAGCAGTTTCCGGACTAGCGGGACCTACAATGAGCAGTTCTTC.

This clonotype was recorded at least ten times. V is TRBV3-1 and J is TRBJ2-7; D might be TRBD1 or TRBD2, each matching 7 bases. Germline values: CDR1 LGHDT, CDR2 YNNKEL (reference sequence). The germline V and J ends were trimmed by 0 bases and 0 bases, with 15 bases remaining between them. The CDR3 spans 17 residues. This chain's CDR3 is CASSQDGGAGGSYEQYF. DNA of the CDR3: TGTGCCAGCAGCCAAGATGGGGGGGCAGGGGGCTCCTACGAGCAGTACTTC.

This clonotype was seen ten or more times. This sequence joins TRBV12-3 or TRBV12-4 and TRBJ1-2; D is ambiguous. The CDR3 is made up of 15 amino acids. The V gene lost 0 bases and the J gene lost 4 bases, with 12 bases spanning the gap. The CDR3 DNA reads TGTGCCAGCAGTTTAGCGAGGAGGGATAGCTATGGCTACACCTTC. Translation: CASSLARRDSYGYTF.

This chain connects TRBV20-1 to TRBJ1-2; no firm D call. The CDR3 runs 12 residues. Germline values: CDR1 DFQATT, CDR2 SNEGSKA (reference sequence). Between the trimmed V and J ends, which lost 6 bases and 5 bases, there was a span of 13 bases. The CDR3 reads CSAGVTDYGYTF. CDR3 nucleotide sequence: TGCAGTGCCGGCGTCACTGATTATGGCTACACCTTC.

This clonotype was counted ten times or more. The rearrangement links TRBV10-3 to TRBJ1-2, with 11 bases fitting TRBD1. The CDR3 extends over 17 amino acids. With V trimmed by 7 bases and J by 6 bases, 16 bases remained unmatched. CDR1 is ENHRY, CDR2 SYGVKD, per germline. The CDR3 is CAINDGGQGVRSDGYTF. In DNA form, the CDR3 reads TGTGCCATCAACGATGGGGGACAGGGGGTACGTTCTGATGGCTACACCTTC.

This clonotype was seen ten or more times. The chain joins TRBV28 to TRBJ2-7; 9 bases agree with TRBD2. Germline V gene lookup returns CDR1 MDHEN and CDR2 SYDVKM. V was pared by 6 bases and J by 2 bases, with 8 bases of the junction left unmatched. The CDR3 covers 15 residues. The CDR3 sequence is CASRVGSGSTYEQYF. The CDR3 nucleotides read TGTGCCAGCAGGGTGGGTAGCGGGAGTACCTACGAGCAGTACTTC.

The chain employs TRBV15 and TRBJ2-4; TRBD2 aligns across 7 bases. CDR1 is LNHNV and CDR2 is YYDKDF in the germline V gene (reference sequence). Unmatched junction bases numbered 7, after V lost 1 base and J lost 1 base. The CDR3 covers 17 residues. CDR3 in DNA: TGTGCCACCAGCAGAGGGTCGGCGGGAGTGGCCAAAAACATTCAGTACTTC. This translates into CATSRGSAGVAKNIQYF.

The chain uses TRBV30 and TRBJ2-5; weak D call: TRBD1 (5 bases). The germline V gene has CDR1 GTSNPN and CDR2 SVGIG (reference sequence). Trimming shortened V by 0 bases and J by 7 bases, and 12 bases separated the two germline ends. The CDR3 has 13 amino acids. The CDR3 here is CAWSVAGSGTQYF. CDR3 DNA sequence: TGTGCCTGGAGTGTCGCAGGGTCCGGGACCCAGTACTTC. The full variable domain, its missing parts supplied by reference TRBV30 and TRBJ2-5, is SQTIHQWPATLVQPVGSPLSLECTVEGTSNPNLYWYRQAAGRGLQLLFYSVGIGQISSEVPQNLSASRPQDRQFILSSKKLLLSDSGFYLCAWSVAGSGTQYFGPGTRLLVL.

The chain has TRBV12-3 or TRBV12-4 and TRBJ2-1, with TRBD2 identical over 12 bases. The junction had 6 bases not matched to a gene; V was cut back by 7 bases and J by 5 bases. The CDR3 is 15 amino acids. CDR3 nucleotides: TGTGCCAGCAAACCTAGCGGGAGGGGGAACAATGAGCAGTTCTTC. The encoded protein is CASKPSGRGNNEQFF.

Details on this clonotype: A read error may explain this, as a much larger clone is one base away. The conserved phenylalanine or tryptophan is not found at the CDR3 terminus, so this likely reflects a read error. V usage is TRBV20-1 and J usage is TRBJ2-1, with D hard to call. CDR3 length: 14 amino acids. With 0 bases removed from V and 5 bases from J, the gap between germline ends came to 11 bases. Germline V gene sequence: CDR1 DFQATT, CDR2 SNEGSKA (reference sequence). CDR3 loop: CSARDYGHNNEQFL. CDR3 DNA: TGCAGTGCTAGAGATTACGGCCATAACAATGAGCAGTTCCTC.

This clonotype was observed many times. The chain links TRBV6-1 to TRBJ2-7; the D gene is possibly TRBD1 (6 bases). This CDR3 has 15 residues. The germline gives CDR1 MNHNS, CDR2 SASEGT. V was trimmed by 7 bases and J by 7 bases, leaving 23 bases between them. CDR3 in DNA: TGTGCCAGCACCCGAAGAGGGGCAGGGGCTTTGGAGCAGTACTTC. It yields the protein CASTRRGAGALEQYF.

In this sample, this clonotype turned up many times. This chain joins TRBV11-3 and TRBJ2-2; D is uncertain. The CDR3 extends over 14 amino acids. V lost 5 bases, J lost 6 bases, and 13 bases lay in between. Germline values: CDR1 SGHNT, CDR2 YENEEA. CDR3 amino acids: CASSPKAVSGELFF. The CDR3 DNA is TGTGCCAGCAGCCCAAAAGCCGTTTCCGGGGAGCTGTTTTTT.

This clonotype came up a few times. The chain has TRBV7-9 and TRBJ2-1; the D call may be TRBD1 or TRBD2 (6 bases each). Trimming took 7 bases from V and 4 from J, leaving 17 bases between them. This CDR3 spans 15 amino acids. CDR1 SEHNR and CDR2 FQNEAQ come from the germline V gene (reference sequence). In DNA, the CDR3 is TGTGCCAGCACTACTGACCTAGGGGGGTACAATGAGCAGTTCTTC. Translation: CASTTDLGGYNEQFF.

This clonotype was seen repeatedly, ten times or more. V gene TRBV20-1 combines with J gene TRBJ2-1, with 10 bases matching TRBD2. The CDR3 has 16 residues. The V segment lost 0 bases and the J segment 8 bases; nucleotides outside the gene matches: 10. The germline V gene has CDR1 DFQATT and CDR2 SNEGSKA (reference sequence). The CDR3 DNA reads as TGCAGTGCTAGAGATTTCAGCGGGAGGGCCGTTGATGAGCAGTTCTTC. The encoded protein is CSARDFSGRAVDEQFF.